Below are 16 T cell receptor beta chains sequenced from a single sample in a study of blood T cell repertoires in COVID-19. Sequencing used immunoSEQ multiplex PCR; TCRdb keeps in-frame clones, though not all of them. The sample lists under 200,000 clones, roughly 75% occurring once. Sequenced material: peripheral blood. All receptors derive from a man in his 70s with active or convalescent COVID-19.

This chain links TRBV5-5 with TRBJ2-1; TRBD1 is a possible D gene (5 bases). This CDR3 is built from 15 residues. V was pared by 0 bases and J by 5 bases, with 12 bases between. Germline V gene data show CDR1 as SGHKS and CDR2 as YYEKEE (reference sequence). The CDR3 DNA reads as TGTGCCAGCAGCTTGGACGGCAGGGCAGACAATGAGCAGTTCTTC. Its translation is CASSLDGRADNEQFF.

This clone was recorded once. The chain has TRBV7-3 and TRBJ1-2; TRBD1 might be the D (6 bases). Trimming left V 6 bases short and J 10 bases short, with 15 bases between. Germline lookup yields CDR1 SGHTA and CDR2 FQGTGA. The CDR3 is 12 residues long. Here the CDR3 reads CASRTDRSVYTF. The CDR3 DNA follows: TGTGCCAGCAGGACCGACAGGTCCGTCTACACCTTC.

The gene calls are TRBV5-1 and TRBJ2-1, with D unclear. Germline CDR1 reads SGHRS; CDR2 reads YFSETQ. Between the trimmed V and J ends, which lost 2 bases and 10 bases, there was a span of 7 bases. The CDR3 covers 11 residues. For the CDR3, the DNA is TGCGCCAGCAGCTTATCCCGGGAGCAGTTCTTC. Translation gives CASSLSREQFF.

V is TRBV10-1 and J is TRBJ2-3; 10 nucleotides match TRBD2. The ends lost 8 bases at V and 5 bases at J; junction bases unmatched: 7. This CDR3 contains 14 residues. The germline V gene has CDR1 WNHNN and CDR2 SYGVQD (reference sequence). CDR3 bases: TGCGCCAGCGGCCCGGGACTAGCGCTAGATACGCAGTATTTT. Its translation: CASGPGLALDTQYF.

The gene calls are TRBV12-3 or TRBV12-4 and TRBJ1-2; 7 bases map to TRBD1. V trimming: 5 bases; J trimming: 5 bases; junction bases outside the gene matches: 5. This CDR3 region has 13 residues. The CDR3 DNA is TGTGCCAGCAGTAGGGCACAGGGGTATGGCTACACCTTC. As protein: CASSRAQGYGYTF.

The chain couples TRBV12-3 or TRBV12-4 to TRBJ2-7; 7 bases are a match to TRBD1. V lost 7 bases to trimming and J lost 0 bases; unmatched junction nucleotides: 3. The CDR3 has 13 residues. CDR3 region: CASMRQGSYEQYF. The CDR3 coding sequence is TGTGCCAGCATGCGACAGGGCTCCTACGAGCAGTACTTC.

This clone was counted only a few times. This sequence joins TRBV6-5 and TRBJ2-5; 7 bases are a match to TRBD2. V lost 8 bases, J lost 5 bases, and 8 bases stayed unmatched. The germline V gene encodes CDR1 MNHEY and CDR2 SVGAGI. CDR3 length: 13 amino acids. DNA of the CDR3: TGTGCCAGCTTGGCGAGCGGGACTGAGACCCAGTACTTC. Protein: CASLASGTETQYF.

V usage is TRBV5-4 and J usage is TRBJ1-1; 10 nucleotides agree with TRBD1. In germline, CDR1 is SGHNT, CDR2 YYREEE (reference sequence). The J segment lost 2 bases and the V segment lost 4 bases, leaving 14 bases of the junction unmatched. The CDR3 is 18 residues long. The CDR3 spells CASSDPSTRQGANTEAFF. CDR3 DNA sequence: TGTGCCAGCAGCGATCCTTCGACGCGACAGGGGGCCAACACTGAAGCTTTCTTT.

This chain connects TRBV4-3 to TRBJ1-5, with D perhaps TRBD1 (5 bases). The CDR3 has 16 amino acids. The germline gives CDR1 LGHNA, CDR2 YSLEER. Trimming left V 1 base short and J 5 bases short, with 15 bases between. CDR3: CASSQAIQGGYQPQHF. The DNA of the CDR3 is TGCGCCAGCAGCCAAGCCATTCAGGGAGGCTATCAGCCCCAGCATTTT.

The chain joins TRBV5-4 to TRBJ1-1; weak D call: TRBD1 (6 bases). Germline V gene sequence: CDR1 SGHNT, CDR2 YYREEE (reference sequence). V was shortened by 3 bases and J by 6 bases, with 15 bases between the two germline ends. The CDR3 has 14 amino acids. The CDR3 DNA is TGTGCCAGCAGCTATCGACAGGCTGGCGCTGAAGCTTTCTTT. Protein product: CASSYRQAGAEAFF.

This sequence joins TRBV6-1 and TRBJ1-1; D remains unclear. The CDR3 covers 15 residues. Germline CDR1 is MNHNS and CDR2 is SASEGT. Trimming stripped 1 base from V and 1 base from J, with 10 bases between. In DNA form, the CDR3 reads TGTGCCAGCAGTGAAGGGGAGGGAAAGAACACTGAAGCTTTCTTT. It translates to CASSEGEGKNTEAFF.

The chain carries TRBV18 and TRBJ2-5, with D maybe TRBD2 (6 bases). Between the trimmed V and J ends, which lost 5 bases and 5 bases, there was a span of 15 bases. CDR1 and CDR2 from the germline V gene are KGHSH and LQKENI. The CDR3 is 14 residues long. The CDR3 protein is CASSGGGNGETQYF. CDR3 nucleotides: TGTGCCAGCTCAGGCGGCGGGAACGGGGAGACCCAGTACTTC.

This clone was seen just once. The rearrangement joins TRBV5-6 to TRBJ2-7; 11 bases are a match to TRBD2. The CDR3 is 15 residues long. Germline V CDR1 and CDR2: SGHDT, YYEEEE. J lost 1 base, V lost 5 bases, and 5 bases had no gene match. CDR3 sequence reads: CASRQGLAVSYEQYF. Written as DNA, the CDR3 is TGTGCCAGCAGACAGGGACTAGCGGTTTCCTACGAGCAGTACTTC. Full variable domain (remainder filled in from reference TRBV5-6 and TRBJ2-7): DAGVTQSPTHLIKTRGQQVTLRCSPKSGHDTVSWYQQALGQGPQFIFQYYEEEERQRGNFPDRFSGHQFPNYSSELNVNALLLGDSALYLCASRQGLAVSYEQYFGPGTRLTVT.

The rearrangement joins TRBV10-1 to TRBJ2-7; the match to TRBD2 covers 14 bases. In germline, CDR1 is WNHNN, CDR2 SYGVQD (reference sequence). CDR3 length: 15 residues. V shed 4 bases, J shed 6 bases, and the junction held 5 bases outside the gene matches. In DNA form, the CDR3 reads TGCGCCAGCAGTGGGGGACTAGCGGGAGTAACCGAGCAGTACTTC. It translates to CASSGGLAGVTEQYF.

The rearrangement joins TRBV7-9 to TRBJ2-6, with D perhaps matching TRBD2 (5 bases). This CDR3 comprises 16 residues. Germline assignment: CDR1 SEHNR and CDR2 FQNEAQ (reference sequence). The V end was cut by 1 base, the J end by 0 bases, with 7 bases between. CDR3 sequence: CASSLGRDSGANVLTF. CDR3 coding DNA: TGTGCCAGCAGCTTAGGCCGGGACTCTGGGGCCAACGTCCTGACTTTC.

This sequence joins TRBV6-5 and TRBJ1-1; D is possibly TRBD1 (5 bases). Germline V lookup: CDR1 MNHEY, CDR2 SVGAGI. The CDR3 consists of 12 residues. V lost 0 bases and J lost 8, with 7 bases in between. The CDR3 coding sequence is TGTGCCAGCAGTTACTCGGGGCTGGAAGCTTTCTTT. Its protein is CASSYSGLEAFF.